This entry concerns a single TCR beta chain. The data are from a study of blood T cell repertoires in COVID-19. As for the study in general: T cells, B-cell-depleted T cells, or PBMCs supplied cDNA or gDNA.

TCRdb keeps only in-frame clones here, not all; method: immunoSEQ multiplex PCR. The data show about 120,000 clones, over 65% seen once. The V and J ends lost 6 bases and 8 bases, in that order; junction bases with no gene match: 6. This CDR3 has 12 residues. Germline V gives CDR1 MNHEY, CDR2 SMNVEV (reference sequence). Sequences were obtained from peripheral blood. The chain carries TRBV27 and TRBJ1-2, with 7 positions matching TRBD1. The TCR was taken from a man between 65 and 85 years old with acute or convalescent COVID-19. The CDR3 here is CASSRQGGGYTF. The CDR3 bases are TGTGCCAGCAGCCGACAGGGAGGCGGCTACACCTTC.